The 20 T cell receptor beta chains reported below all come from one sample, sequenced in a study of beta chain features in type 1 diabetes (dated by TCRdb to 2016 to 2018). Broad study findings and their caveats: A moderate but significant shortening of TCRB CDR3 length was observed in type 1 diabetes patients in all four CD4+ subsets.

Library preparation was by the immunoSEQ multiplex PCR assay. All of the isolated RNA was reverse transcribed with the High Capacity cDNA Reverse Transcription Kit, so expressed TCRB transcripts were sequenced. In its TCRdb copy, this immuneACCESS table keeps in-frame sequences only and misses some clones. Where compared with another copy, unresolved V genes explain less than half of these, and the others have no known cause. Across this sample there are around 150,000 clones, with about 9% seen only once. About 0.5% of the sample is held by the ten biggest clonotypes. No antigen has been assigned to these receptors. Sequencing input: central memory CD4+ T cells from blood. The receptors were sampled from a woman in her late teens or twenties with type 1 diabetes.

The chain uses TRBV18 and TRBJ2-3, with D uncertain. Germline V gives CDR1 KGHSH, CDR2 LQKENI. Trimming stripped 2 bases from V and 0 bases from J, with 3 bases between. The CDR3 consists of 13 residues. The CDR3 DNA reads TGTGCCAGCTCACCATCTAGCACAGATACGCAGTATTTT. This codes for CASSPSSTDTQYF.

The V gene is TRBV7-2, the J gene TRBJ1-5; D is undetermined. CDR1 SGHTA and CDR2 FQGNSA come from the germline V gene. CDR3 size: 14 residues. Trimming took off 1 base at V and 2 bases at J, with 6 bases between the two ends. The CDR3 bases are TGTGCCAGCAGCTTAGGTCAGGGCAATCAGCCCCAGCATTTT. It specifies CASSLGQGNQPQHF.

The gene calls are TRBV4-3 and TRBJ1-1; D is ambiguous. Trimming removed 3 bases from V and 6 bases from J, with 17 bases in between. The germline V gene encodes CDR1 LGHNA and CDR2 YSLEER. This CDR3 is built from 15 residues. The CDR3 DNA is TGCGCCAGCAGCCAGGGAGGCGGCGTCCGGTCTGAAGCTTTCTTT. This sequence encodes CASSQGGGVRSEAFF.

The chain is built from TRBV15 and TRBJ2-7; possible D gene TRBD2, 5 bases. Trimming stripped 0 bases from V and 5 bases from J, with 14 bases between. Germline V gene data show CDR1 as LNHNV and CDR2 as YYDKDF (reference sequence). The CDR3 is 15 amino acids. For the CDR3, the DNA is TGTGCCACCAGCAGAGATAGTCGGGAATTCAACGAGCAGTACTTC. It encodes CATSRDSREFNEQYF.

The V call is TRBV5-6, the J call TRBJ2-7, with TRBD2 as a possible D gene (7 bases). The CDR3 sequence is 16 residues long. V was trimmed by 4 bases and J by 10 bases, leaving 27 bases between them. CDR1 SGHDT and CDR2 YYEEEE come from the germline V gene. DNA for the CDR3: TGTGCCAGCAGCGACAACCCGGCGGGGGCCTTACGAGGACAGTACTTC. Amino acids: CASSDNPAGALRGQYF.

The V call is TRBV15, the J call TRBJ1-4; tentatively, D is TRBD1 (5 bases). The CDR3 covers 15 residues. V shed 2 bases and J shed 8 bases, with 15 bases lying between them. Germline CDR1 is LNHNV and CDR2 is YYDKDF (reference sequence). The CDR3 DNA reads TGTGCCACCAGCAGATTCGTCCAAGGGGTGGAAAAACTGTTTTTT. It is translated as CATSRFVQGVEKLFF.

This clone was counted a few times. The J gene is TRBJ1-1, the V gene TRBV14; tentatively, D is TRBD1 (5 bases). Germline V lookup: CDR1 SGHDN, CDR2 FVKESK. The V and J ends lost 4 bases and 1 base respectively, with 13 bases between them. The CDR3 loop spans 15 amino acids. CDR3 DNA: TGTGCCAGCAGCCGACCGTCGACAGCGAACACTGAAGCTTTCTTT. This sequence encodes CASSRPSTANTEAFF.

In its sample, this clone was seen a few times. This rearrangement joins TRBV15 to TRBJ2-1, with 8 positions matching TRBD1. Trimming cost V 0 bases and J 7 bases; bases outside gene matches: 5. This CDR3 is built from 15 residues. Germline CDR1 is LNHNV and CDR2 is YYDKDF (reference sequence). The DNA for the CDR3 is TGTGCCACCAGCAGAGAGCCGGGACAGGCAAATGAGCAGTTCTTC. Translation gives CATSREPGQANEQFF.

This clone came up a few times. V is TRBV2 and J is TRBJ2-3, with 11 nucleotides matching TRBD2. The germline gives CDR1 SNHLY, CDR2 FYNNEI. The CDR3 has 15 amino acids. The V and J ends lost 8 bases and 2 bases, in that order; junction bases with no gene match: 6. CDR3 DNA sequence: TGTGCCAGCGGACGACTAGCGGGACCCACAGATACGCAGTATTTT. Translating gives CASGRLAGPTDTQYF.

This clone was picked up a small number of times. For the CDR3, the DNA is TGTGCCAGCAGCTCCGACTGGATTGAGCAGTTCTTC. This encodes CASSSDWIEQFF. The V gene is TRBV7-2, the J gene TRBJ2-1; D remains ambiguous. V was clipped by 4 bases and J by 9 bases, with 10 bases between them. This CDR3 has 12 amino acids. In germline, CDR1 is SGHTA, CDR2 FQGNSA.

This chain connects TRBV2 to TRBJ1-5; 7 bases map to TRBD1. CDR1 is SNHLY, CDR2 FYNNEI, per germline. V dropped 6 bases and J dropped 4; count of bases not matched to a gene: 6. This CDR3 spans 14 amino acids. Written as DNA, the CDR3 is TGTGCCAGCAGGGAACCACAGGGGAATCAGCCCCAGCATTTT. Amino acids: CASREPQGNQPQHF.

J is TRBJ2-1 and V is TRBV6-4; D is undetermined. This CDR3 is built from 10 residues. CDR1 is MRHNA, CDR2 SNTAGT, per germline. The DNA for the CDR3 is TGTGATGAAGAGAATGGTGAGCAGTTCTTC. This encodes CDEENGEQFF.

The CDR3 DNA follows: TGTGCCAGCAGTGACTCCGAGGTAGATACGCAGTATTTT. Translating it yields CASSDSEVDTQYF. The V gene is TRBV6-4, the J gene TRBJ2-3, with no clear D. The CDR3 is 13 residues long. V lost 0 bases and J lost 5, with 6 bases in between. CDR1 MRHNA and CDR2 SNTAGT come from the germline V gene.

The rearrangement links TRBV25-1 to TRBJ2-1; possibly TRBD1 for D (6 bases). The CDR3 length is 14 residues. Between the trimmed V and J ends, which lost 2 bases and 1 base, there was a span of 6 bases. Germline CDR1 and CDR2: MGHDK and SYGVNS. The CDR3 DNA reads TGTGCCAGCAGTGAACAGGGGTCCTACAATGAGCAGTTCTTC. This codes for CASSEQGSYNEQFF. Complete variable domain (other parts from reference TRBV25-1 and TRBJ2-1): EADIYQTPRYLVIGTGKKITLECSQTMGHDKMYWYQQDPGMELHLIHYSYGVNSTEKGDLSSESTVSRIRTEHFPLTLESARPSHTSQYLCASSEQGSYNEQFFGPGTRLTVL.

The rearrangement joins TRBV19 to TRBJ2-2; 7 bases are shared with TRBD1. CDR1 and CDR2 (germline): LNHDA, SQIVND (reference sequence). The CDR3 covers 15 residues. V gave up 9 bases and J gave up 4 bases; unmatched junction bases: 11. The CDR3 reads CASAKGQTLTGELFF. As DNA, the CDR3 is TGTGCCAGCGCAAAGGGACAGACCCTCACCGGGGAGCTGTTTTTT.

This clone was counted only a few times. This chain links TRBV2 with TRBJ2-3; weak D call: TRBD1 (5 bases). From germline, CDR1 is SNHLY and CDR2 FYNNEI. This CDR3 region has 13 residues. Trimming shortened V by 8 bases and J by 2 bases, and 11 bases separated the two germline ends. The CDR3 coding sequence is TGTGCCAGCGCCGACAGTATCACAGATACGCAGTATTTT. Its translation is CASADSITDTQYF.

This clone was recorded a few times. In DNA, the CDR3 is TGTGCCAGCAGCCCATACAGGGATCACACTGAAGCTTTCTTT. Translation: CASSPYRDHTEAFF. The chain employs TRBV7-2 and TRBJ1-1; maybe TRBD1 (6 bases). There are 14 residues in the CDR3. V gave up 5 bases and J gave up 3 bases, with 13 bases separating them. Germline loops: CDR1 SGHTA, CDR2 FQGNSA.

This clone was counted between two and nine times. V and J are TRBV7-3 and TRBJ2-2; the match to TRBD2 covers 14 bases. CDR1 is SGHTA and CDR2 is FQGTGA in the germline V gene. The junction had 7 bases not matched to a gene; V was cut back by 5 bases and J by 8 bases. The CDR3 sequence is 16 residues long. CDR3: CASSPGTSGSRGELFF. The DNA for the CDR3 is TGTGCCAGCAGCCCTGGGACTAGCGGGAGTAGGGGGGAGCTGTTTTTT.

There are a few counts of this clone. The J gene is TRBJ2-3, the V gene TRBV7-2, with a possible D match to TRBD2 (5 bases). This CDR3 region has 14 residues. Germline-derived CDR1 and CDR2 are SGHTA and FQGNSA. V dropped 4 bases and J dropped 1 base, with 9 bases sitting between them. CDR3 amino acids: CASSSYSGTDTQYF. The CDR3 DNA sequence: TGTGCCAGCAGCTCCTATAGCGGCACAGATACGCAGTATTTT.

This chain joins TRBV9 and TRBJ2-7; TRBD2 matches at 10 bases. The CDR3 is made up of 14 amino acids. The germline gives CDR1 SGDLS, CDR2 YYNGEE. With 3 bases clipped from V and 6 bases from J, the junction kept 6 bases outside the gene matches. Here the CDR3 reads CASSASGGAVEQYF. The CDR3 region has the DNA TGTGCCAGCAGCGCCAGCGGGGGGGCGGTCGAGCAGTACTTC.